These T cell receptor beta chains were read from a single sample in a study of post-analysis software for immune sequencing data. TCRdb re-called the PCR reads through MiXCR, storing one row per CDR3 protein. The data contain hundreds of thousands of distinct CDR3 sequences, approximately 60% of them singletons. Material: blood. The receptors shown here come from a girl aged 2-10 years with multiple sclerosis. Each CDR3 is given with its conserved first and last residue. The D gene is left open where the match is weak. A row's size may be missing; if present it is once, few, many or a size class.

d_call	clone_size	j_call	v_call	cdr3_aa	cdr3_nt
TRBD1	few	TRBJ1-2	TRBV24-1	CATSEGQGSRGYTF	TGTGCCACCAGTGAGGGACAGGGATCCCGTGGCTACACCTTC
NA	NA	TRBJ1-1	TRBV6-1	CASSGPGRMNTEAFF	TGTGCCAGCAGTGGACCGGGACGGATGAACACTGAAGCTTTCTTT
TRBD1	NA	TRBJ2-7	TRBV6-2/TRBV6-3	CATNPGQARYEQYF	TGTGCCACCAACCCGGGACAGGCTAGGTACGAGCAGTACTTC
NA	NA	TRBJ1-2	TRBV18	CASSPPNRAYGYTF	TGTGCCAGCTCACCACCAAATCGTGCCTATGGCTACACCTTC
NA	NA	TRBJ2-3	TRBV5-6	CASSLGAGHTDTQYF	TGTGCCAGCAGCTTGGGGGCAGGCCACACAGATACGCAGTATTTT
NA	NA	TRBJ2-5	TRBV9	CASSAYGDLEEQYF	TGTGCCAGCAGCGCCTATGGGGATTTGGAAGAGCAGTACTTC
TRBD2	NA	TRBJ2-3	TRBV20-1	CSASSSGGSADTQYF	TGCAGTGCTAGTTCCAGCGGGGGTTCTGCAGATACGCAGTATTTT
TRBD1	NA	TRBJ2-7	TRBV12-3/TRBV12-4	CASSRQGYYYEQYF	TGTGCCAGCAGTCGACAGGGCTATTATTACGAGCAGTACTTC
NA	NA	TRBJ1-1	TRBV13	CASSFDVRAEAFF	TGTGCCAGCAGCTTTGACGTGCGGGCTGAAGCTTTCTTT
NA	NA	TRBJ2-7	TRBV5-1	CASSLETRYYEQYF	TGCGCCAGCAGCTTGGAGACACGTTACTACGAGCAGTACTTC
NA	NA	TRBJ2-3	TRBV7-2	CASSPGRGTDTQYF	TGTGCCAGCAGTCCCGGTAGGGGCACAGATACGCAGTATTTT
NA	NA	TRBJ2-7	TRBV9	CASSGERTGQYF	TGTGCCAGCAGCGGGGAGAGGACGGGGCAGTACTTC
NA	once	TRBJ1-1	TRBV19	CASSMRLGHTEAFF	TGTGCCAGTAGTATGAGGCTAGGGCACACTGAAGCTTTCTTT
NA	NA	TRBJ2-1	TRBV6-5	CASTFAGSREQFF	TGTGCCAGCACTTTTGCGGGGTCACGGGAGCAGTTCTTC
NA	NA	TRBJ2-3	TRBV7-8	CASSFFKGLISSTDTQYF	TGTGCCAGCAGCTTTTTCAAGGGGCTGATCTCGAGCACAGATACGCAGTATTTT
NA	NA	TRBJ1-1	TRBV20-1	CSATQRGNTEAFF	TGCAGTGCTACCCAAAGGGGGAACACTGAAGCTTTCTTT
NA	NA	TRBJ2-5	TRBV29-1	CSVELLTGSEETQYF	TGCAGCGTTGAATTACTCACAGGGTCCGAAGAGACCCAGTACTTC
NA	NA	TRBJ1-1	TRBV7-3	CASSSGSINTEAFF	TGTGCCAGCAGCTCCGGGTCTATTAACACTGAAGCTTTCTTT
TRBD1	NA	TRBJ2-3	TRBV4-1	CASSHPKTPGQRQVDTQYF	TGCGCCAGCAGCCACCCCAAGACGCCGGGACAGCGGCAGGTAGATACGCAGTATTTT
NA	once	TRBJ2-1	TRBV29-1	CSVEFGPLGGPYNEQFF	TGCAGCGTTGAATTTGGGCCCTTAGGGGGACCCTACAATGAGCAGTTCTTC
TRBD1	NA	TRBJ2-7	TRBV10-3	CAISPRDRDYEQYF	TGTGCCATCAGCCCCCGGGACAGGGACTACGAGCAGTACTTC
NA	few	TRBJ2-1	TRBV7-3	CASSPDGGRDEQFF	TGTGCCAGCAGCCCCGATGGTGGGAGAGATGAGCAGTTCTTC
TRBD1	few	TRBJ1-6	TRBV18	CASSPTTQGNNSPLHF	TGTGCCAGCTCACCTACAACACAGGGGAATAATTCACCCCTCCACTTT
NA	NA	TRBJ2-5	TRBV10-3	CAISENRVGNQETQYF	TGTGCCATCAGTGAGAACCGGGTAGGGAACCAAGAGACCCAGTACTTC
TRBD2	few	TRBJ2-1	TRBV29-1	CSVGWWRGDYNEQFF	TGCAGCGTTGGATGGTGGCGGGGGGACTACAATGAGCAGTTCTTC
TRBD2	NA	TRBJ2-5	TRBV7-9	CASSHRLAGHQETQYF	TGTGCCAGCAGCCACAGACTAGCGGGGCATCAAGAGACCCAGTACTTC
NA	NA	TRBJ2-7	TRBV7-9	CASSLIGEQYF	TGTGCCAGCAGCTTAATCGGAGAGCAGTACTTC
TRBD2	NA	TRBJ2-3	TRBV4-3	CASSQFRDYTDTQYF	TGCGCCAGCAGCCAATTTCGGGACTACACAGATACGCAGTATTTT